Reported below is one T cell receptor beta chain. The sample holds a few counts of this clone. Its recognized antigen is unknown. Per-nucleotide qualities are absent, and no much larger clonotype sits a single base away. The data derive from a study of blood T cell repertoires in COVID-19 (dated by TCRdb to 2020 to 2021). Study-wide context: The collaborator samples originated in the United States, Italy and Spain and spanned the acute and convalescent phases of COVID-19. The prospective study material was composed of cDNA or gDNA derived from T cells, B-cell-depleted T cells, or PBMCs. Where HLA class I and class II types were available, the types were taken from metadata supplied by the sample provider, not from assay-based typing. The repertoires were released in a freely available public database meant as a resource for research on the immune response to SARS-CoV-2. Deeply sampled blood TCRbeta repertoires from subjects exposed to, actively infected with, or recovered from COVID-19 were included in the dataset. A de-identified subject ID, COVID-19 status, age in years and sex were almost always included in the sample metadata. The samples were drawn from two sources: the first 160 participants of the ongoing ImmuneRACE study, and over 1,000 subjects contributed by 6 global collaborators. General study outcomes and caveats: The amount of clinical and demographic metadata varied by source and participant and was provided uncurated.

From the cysteine up to the phenylalanine, the CDR3 has a length of 13 residues. Only the CDR3 DNA stays, 39 bases, in frame from base 1. CDR1 and CDR2, per the germline V gene (reference sequence), are MNHNY and SVGAGI. Trimming removed 2 bases from V and 9 bases from J, leaving 11 bases between the germline ends. TCRbeta CDR3 regions were amplified from genomic DNA using the immunoSEQ Assay, a bias-controlled multiplex PCR. The study's processing was this. Nucleated cell counts per sample were estimated from amplification of reference gene primers within the assay. To quantify the absolute abundance of each unique TCRbeta CDR3 rearrangement, sequence reads were collapsed and filtered. For each sample, productive Simpson clonality was calculated as the square root of Simpson's diversity index across productive rearrangements. Not all clones reach the TCRdb copy of this immuneACCESS table, which keeps in-frame sequences only. Checked studies attribute under half of the gap to unresolved V genes and leave the rest unexplained. From that table come the V and J calls and clone size; the DNA was used to work out D and trimming. The sample includes 150,000 or so clones, with around 82% observed a single time. The ten largest clonotypes hold about 1.2% of the sample.

A second Seattle source provided samples from volunteer blood donors who had recovered from COVID-19. Collaborating institutions collected whole blood in K2EDTA tubes following their own protocols. For TCRbeta analysis, collaborator samples were shipped as frozen whole blood, as isolated PBMCs, or as DNA extracted from either sample type. The sequenced sample was peripheral blood. The TCR comes from a man aged 60 to 69 who had recovered from COVID-19. The receptor chain draws on TRBV6-6 and TRBJ2-1; perhaps TRBD2 is the D gene, with 5 bases matching. DNA sequence: TGTGCCAGCAGTTACGGGGAGATAAGTGAGCAGTTCTTC. It specifies CASSYGEISEQFF.